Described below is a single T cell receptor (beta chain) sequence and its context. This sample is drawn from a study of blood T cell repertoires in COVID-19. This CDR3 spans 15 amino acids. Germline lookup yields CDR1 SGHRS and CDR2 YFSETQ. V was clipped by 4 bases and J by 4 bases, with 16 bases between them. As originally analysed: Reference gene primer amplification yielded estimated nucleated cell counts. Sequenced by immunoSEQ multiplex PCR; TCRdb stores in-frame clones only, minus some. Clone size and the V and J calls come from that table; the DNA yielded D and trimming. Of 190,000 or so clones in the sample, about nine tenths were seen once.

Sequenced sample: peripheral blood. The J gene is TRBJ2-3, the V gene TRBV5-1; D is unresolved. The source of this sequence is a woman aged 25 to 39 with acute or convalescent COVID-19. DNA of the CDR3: TGCGCCAGCAGCCCGGGTCTTTACACTGCAGATACGCAGTATTTT. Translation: CASSPGLYTADTQYF.